The next 4 T cell receptor beta chains were all read from a single sample in a study of T cell repertoires in cytomegalovirus infection. One entry per CDR3 protein results from TCRdb running MiXCR on the reads. The sample includes 740,000 or so distinct CDR3 sequences, less than 40% of them seen just once. The sequenced sample consisted of PBMCs. These receptors were collected from a human donor in good health (CMV status not recorded). Some clones in this sample may be carry-over from other donors' samples.

The chain carries TRBV7-2 and TRBJ1-5; D perhaps matches TRBD1 (5 bases). Deletions cut 5 bases from V and 1 base from J, with 12 bases between. This CDR3 has 15 residues. CDR1 and CDR2 (germline): SGHTA, FQGNSA. CDR3 region: CASSQTVKSNQPQHF. The CDR3 region has the DNA TGTGCCAGCAGCCAGACAGTGAAAAGCAATCAGCCCCAGCATTTT.

This chain links TRBV7-6 with TRBJ2-7, with 7 bases matching TRBD1. The germline gives CDR1 SGHVS, CDR2 FNYEAQ. This CDR3 region has 15 residues. The V and J ends lost 3 bases and 2 bases, in that order; junction bases with no gene match: 7. The CDR3 region has the DNA TGTGCCAGCAGCTTGGGGACAGATCTAACCTACGAGCAGTACTTC. Translated: CASSLGTDLTYEQYF.

The J gene is TRBJ2-7, the V gene TRBV12-3 or TRBV12-4; 9 nucleotides match TRBD1. This CDR3 spans 14 amino acids. J lost 5 bases, V lost 3 bases, and 5 bases had no gene match. CDR3 bases: TGTGCCAGCAGTTTTCGGACAGGGGACCACGAGCAGTACTTC. It translates to CASSFRTGDHEQYF.

On this clonotype itself: The junction and the germline gene differ at one end; a read error may be behind it. CDR3 sequence: CASSLGLQGERGYTF. In nucleotides, the CDR3 is TGTGCCAGCAGCTTGGGGCTACAGGGGGAACGGGGCTACACCTTC. The V gene is TRBV5-3, the J gene TRBJ1-2, with TRBD1 matching over 8 bases. TRBV5-3 is an open reading frame whose function is uncertain. The CDR3 contains 15 residues.